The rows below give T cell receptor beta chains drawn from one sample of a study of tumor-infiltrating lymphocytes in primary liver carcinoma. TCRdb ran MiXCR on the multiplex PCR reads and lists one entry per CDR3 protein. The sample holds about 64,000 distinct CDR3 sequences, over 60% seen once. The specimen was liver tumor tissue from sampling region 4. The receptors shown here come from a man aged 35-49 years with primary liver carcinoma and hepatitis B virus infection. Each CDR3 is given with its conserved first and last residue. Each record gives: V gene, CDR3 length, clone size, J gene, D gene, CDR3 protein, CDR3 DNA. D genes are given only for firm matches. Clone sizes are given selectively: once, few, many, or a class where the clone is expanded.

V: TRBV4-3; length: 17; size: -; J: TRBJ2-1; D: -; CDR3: CASSPRPPGTSYNEQFF; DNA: TGCGCCAGCAGCCCTAGGCCCCCAGGGACTTCCTACAATGAGCAGTTCTTC
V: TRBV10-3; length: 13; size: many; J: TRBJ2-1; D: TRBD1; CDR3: CATQDRGLGEQFF; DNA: TGTGCCACCCAGGACAGGGGGCTGGGTGAGCAGTTCTTC
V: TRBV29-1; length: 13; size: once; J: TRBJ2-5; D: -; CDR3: CGVHTGTEESQYF; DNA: TGCGGCGTCCACACTGGGACGGAAGAATCCCAGTACTTC
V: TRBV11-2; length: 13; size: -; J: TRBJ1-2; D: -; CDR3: CASSQIGVSGHTF; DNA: TGTGCCAGCAGCCAAATAGGGGTTAGCGGTCACACCTTC
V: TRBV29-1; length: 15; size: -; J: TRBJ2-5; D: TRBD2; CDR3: CSVRTSWSCAETQYF; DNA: TGCAGCGTTCGGACTAGTTGGAGTTGTGCAGAGACCCAGTACTTC
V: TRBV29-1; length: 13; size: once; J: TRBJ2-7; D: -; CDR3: CSMNLQGSYGQYF; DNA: TGCAGTATGAACTTACAGGGCTCCTACGGGCAATACTTC
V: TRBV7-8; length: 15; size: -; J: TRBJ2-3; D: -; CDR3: CANSPGAGSGDTQYF; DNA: TGTGCTAACAGCCCAGGTGCGGGATCGGGGGATACGCAGTATTTT
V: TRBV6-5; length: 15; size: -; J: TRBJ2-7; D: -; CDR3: CASSKKPGDSYEQYF; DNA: TGTGCCAGCAGTAAAAAACCGGGAGACTCCTACGAGCAGTACTTC
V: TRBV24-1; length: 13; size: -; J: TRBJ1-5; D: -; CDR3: CAASRDGNQSQHF; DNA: TGTGCCGCCAGTAGGGACGGGAATCAGTCCCAGCATTTT
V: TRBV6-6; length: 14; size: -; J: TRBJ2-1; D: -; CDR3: CASIYSGRFGEQFF; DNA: TGTGCCAGCATTTACTCTGGCAGGTTCGGCGAGCAGTTCTTC
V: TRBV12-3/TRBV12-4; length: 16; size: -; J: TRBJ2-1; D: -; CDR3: CASSFQGGSKYNEQFF; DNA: TGTGCCAGCAGTTTCCAAGGGGGGAGTAAATACAATGAGCAATTCTTC
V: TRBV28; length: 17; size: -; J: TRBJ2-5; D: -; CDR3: CASSLSGRQGYQEAQYF; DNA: TGTGCCAGCAGTTTATCCGGCCGCCAAGGGTACCAAGAGGCCCAATACTTC
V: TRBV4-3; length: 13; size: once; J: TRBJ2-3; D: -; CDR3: CASNQEAGDTQYF; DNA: TGCGCCAGCAACCAAGAGGCGGGGGATACGCAGTATTTT
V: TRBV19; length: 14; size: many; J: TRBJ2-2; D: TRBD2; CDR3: CASSLTSGSGELFF; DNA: TGTGCCAGTAGTTTGACTAGCGGGAGCGGGGAGCTGTTTTTT
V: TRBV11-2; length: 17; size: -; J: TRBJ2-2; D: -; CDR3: CASSLTLVGANTGEIFF; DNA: TGTGCCAGCAGCTTAACATTAGTAGGGGCGAACACCGGGGAGATATTTTTT
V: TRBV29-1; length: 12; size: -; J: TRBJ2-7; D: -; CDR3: CSAGWGNREHYF; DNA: TGCAGCGCGGGTTGGGGTAATCGCGAGCACTACTTC
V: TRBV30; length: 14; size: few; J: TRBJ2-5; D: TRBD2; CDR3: CAWTKLAGGETQYF; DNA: TGTGCCTGGACCAAGCTAGCGGGTGGAGAGACCCAGTACTTC
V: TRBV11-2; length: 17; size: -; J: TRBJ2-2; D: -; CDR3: CASNLALGGAITGVLFF; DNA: TGTGCCAGCAACTTAGCATTAGGAGGGGCGATCACCGGGGTGCTGTTCTTT
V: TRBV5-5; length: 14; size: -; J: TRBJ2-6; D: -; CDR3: CARNMWSGANVLTF; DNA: TGTGCCAGGAACATGTGGTCTGGGGCCAACGTCCTGACTTTC
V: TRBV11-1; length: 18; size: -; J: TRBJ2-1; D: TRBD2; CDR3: CASSLYRSAGGSYNEHFF; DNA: TGTGCCAGCAGCTTATACCGCTCCGCGGGGGGGTCCTACAATGAGCACTTCTTC
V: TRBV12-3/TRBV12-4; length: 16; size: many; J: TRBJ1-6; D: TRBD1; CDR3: CASSLGDRGRNSPLHF; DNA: TGTGCCAGCAGTTTGGGGGACAGGGGGCGGAATTCACCCCTCCACTTT
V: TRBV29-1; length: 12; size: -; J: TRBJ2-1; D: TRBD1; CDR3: CSVRQGANEQFF; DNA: TGCAGTGTCCGACAGGGAGCCAATGAACAGTTCTTC
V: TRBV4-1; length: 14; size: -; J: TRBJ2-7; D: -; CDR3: CASSQDLGHHEQYF; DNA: TGCGCCAGCAGCCAAGATTTAGGACACCACGAGCAGTACTTC
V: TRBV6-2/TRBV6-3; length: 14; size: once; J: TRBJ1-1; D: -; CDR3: CASSYSIRASKAFF; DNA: TGTGCCAGCAGTTACTCGATCCGGGCTAGTAAAGCTTTCTTT
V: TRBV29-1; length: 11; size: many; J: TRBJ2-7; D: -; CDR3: CSVEGGHEQYF; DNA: TGCAGCGTTGAAGGGGGTCATGAGCAGTACTTC
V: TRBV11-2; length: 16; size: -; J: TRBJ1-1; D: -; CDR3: CASGPSRGLANTEAFF; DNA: TGTGCCAGCGGCCCATCAAGGGGGTTGGCGAACACTGAAGCTTTCTTT
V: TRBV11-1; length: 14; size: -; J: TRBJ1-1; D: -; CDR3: CASSLSRGIVESFF; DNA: TGTGCCAGCAGCTTAAGTCGGGGGATAGTTGAATCCTTCTTT